This TCR beta chain was recovered during a study of blood T cell repertoires in COVID-19. Study details: Acute-phase and convalescent COVID-19 samples originated in the United States, Italy and Spain. T cells, B-cell-depleted T cells, or PBMCs provided the cDNA or gDNA that served as material.

Per the study methods: How many nucleated cells were present was estimated from reference gene primer amplification. Sequenced by immunoSEQ multiplex PCR; TCRdb stores in-frame clones only, minus some. V and J calls and clone size come straight from that table; D and trimming were deduced from the DNA. The table lists roughly 100,000 clones, roughly 87% of them singletons, with about 6.3% in the top ten. The CDR3 is made up of 14 amino acids. Germline V lookup: CDR1 MNHNS, CDR2 SASEGT. Trimming removed 8 bases at V and 0 bases at J, with 13 bases between. V is TRBV6-1 and J is TRBJ1-1, with D perhaps matching TRBD1 (6 bases). Input material: peripheral blood. This TCR was sampled from a human donor in a cohort sampled during active COVID-19. The DNA of the CDR3 is TGTGCCAGCCACCCGGGGGGCCTGAACACTGAAGCTTTCTTT. Its protein is CASHPGGLNTEAFF.